The 27 T cell receptor beta chains below come from one sample, sequenced in a study of blood T cell repertoires in COVID-19. TCRdb keeps only in-frame clones here, not all; method: immunoSEQ multiplex PCR. The sample has under 35,000 clones; approximately 85% are singletons. Sample: peripheral blood. These receptor sequences come from a human donor in a cohort sampled during active COVID-19.

The chain recombines TRBV4-1 with TRBJ2-2; D may be TRBD2 (6 bases). V was shortened by 3 bases and J by 5 bases, with 19 bases between the two germline ends. Germline V CDR1 and CDR2: MGHRA, YSYEKL. CDR3 length: 17 residues. The CDR3 nucleotides read TGCGCCAGCAGCCAGTTCTCGGGACTGCAGGTTACCGGGGAGCTGTTTTTT. Encoded protein: CASSQFSGLQVTGELFF.

The chain carries TRBV7-3 and TRBJ1-2; a possible D gene is TRBD1 (6 bases). CDR1 SGHTA and CDR2 FQGTGA come from the germline V gene. The germline V and J ends were trimmed by 5 bases and 4 bases, with 20 bases remaining between them. This CDR3 spans 16 amino acids. The CDR3 loop is CASSPPQGPLSYGYTF. CDR3 bases: TGTGCCAGCAGCCCCCCACAGGGCCCCCTATCCTATGGCTACACCTTC.

The V and J genes are TRBV27 and TRBJ2-3; no definite D call. V was trimmed by 3 bases and J by 0 bases, leaving 4 bases between them. Germline V lookup: CDR1 MNHEY, CDR2 SMNVEV (reference sequence). This CDR3 contains 13 residues. CDR3: CASSFLSTDTQYF. The DNA of the CDR3 is TGTGCCAGCAGTTTCCTAAGCACAGATACGCAGTATTTT.

The chain is built from TRBV7-9 and TRBJ2-6; D is perhaps TRBD1 (6 bases). This CDR3 contains 18 residues. Germline assignment: CDR1 SEHNR and CDR2 FQNEAQ (reference sequence). Trimming left V 5 bases short and J 2 bases short, with 19 bases between. The CDR3, as DNA: TGTGCCAGCAGCAAAACTCAGGGGCCCTCTCCTGGGGCCAACGTCCTGACTTTC. Its translation is CASSKTQGPSPGANVLTF.

The chain employs TRBV19 and TRBJ1-5, with TRBD1 identical over 8 bases. V dropped 1 base and J dropped 6; count of bases not matched to a gene: 5. The CDR3 spans 15 residues. Looked up from germline, CDR1 is LNHDA and CDR2 is SQIVND (reference sequence). Written as DNA, the CDR3 is TGTGCCAGTAGTATAGCTGACAGGGGATCTCAGCCCCAGCATTTT. This sequence encodes CASSIADRGSQPQHF. Supplemented by reference TRBV19 and TRBJ1-5, the full variable domain reads DGGITQSPKYLFRKEGQNVTLSCEQNLNHDAMYWYRQDPGQGLRLIYYSQIVNDFQKGDIAEGYSVSREKKESFPLTVTSAQKNPTAFYLCASSIADRGSQPQHFGDGTRLSIL.

The chain joins TRBV10-3 to TRBJ2-7; 7 bases are a match to TRBD1. J lost 0 bases, V lost 10 bases, and 9 bases had no gene match. This CDR3 has 14 residues. The germline V gene encodes CDR1 ENHRY and CDR2 SYGVKD. This CDR3 reads CASTGTESSYEQYF. CDR3 in DNA: TGTGCCAGCACCGGGACAGAGAGCTCCTACGAGCAGTACTTC.

The chain joins TRBV5-1 to TRBJ2-2; 8 nucleotides align to TRBD2. The J segment lost 0 bases and the V segment lost 1 base, leaving 2 bases of the junction unmatched. CDR1 is SGHRS, CDR2 YFSETQ, per germline. The CDR3 sequence is 16 residues long. CDR3 sequence (DNA): TGCGCCAGCAGCTTGAGTAGCGGGGCGAACACCGGGGAGCTGTTTTTT. Translating it yields CASSLSSGANTGELFF.

This chain connects TRBV29-1 to TRBJ1-2; 7 nucleotides match TRBD1. V trimming: 5 bases; J trimming: 7 bases; junction bases outside the gene matches: 4. Germline V lookup: CDR1 SQVTM, CDR2 ANQGSEA. CDR3 length equals 11 residues. The CDR3 sequence: CSVRGGSGYTF. In DNA, the CDR3 is TGCAGCGTTAGAGGGGGCAGTGGCTACACCTTC.

Only one count was recorded for this clone. The chain carries TRBV3-1 (or the pseudogene TRBV3-2) and TRBJ2-2; TRBD2 matches 7 bases. V was clipped by 0 bases and J by 1 base; unmatched bases: 5. Germline-derived CDR1 and CDR2 are LGHDT and YNNKEL (reference sequence). The CDR3 runs 17 residues. CDR3: CASSQDSLAENTGELFF. CDR3 sequence (DNA): TGTGCCAGCAGCCAAGATTCTCTAGCGGAGAACACCGGGGAGCTGTTTTTT.

This sequence joins TRBV19 and TRBJ1-5; D is unresolved. CDR3 size: 13 residues. Germline V gene data show CDR1 as LNHDA and CDR2 as SQIVND (reference sequence). The V gene lost 5 bases and the J gene lost 5 bases, with 10 bases spanning the gap. The CDR3 region has the DNA TGTGCCAGTAGTCCGCTCGGGTATCAGCCCCAGCATTTT. Amino acid sequence: CASSPLGYQPQHF.

J is TRBJ1-5 and V is TRBV4-1, with D perhaps TRBD1 (5 bases). The CDR3 sequence is 14 residues long. CDR1 is MGHRA and CDR2 is YSYEKL in the germline V gene. Between the trimmed V and J ends, which lost 4 bases and 3 bases, there was a span of 10 bases. CDR3 in amino acids: CASSPGLDNQPQHF. Written as DNA, the CDR3 is TGCGCCAGCAGCCCGGGACTCGACAATCAGCCCCAGCATTTT.

The chain links TRBV6-6 to TRBJ1-1; TRBD1 matches 7 bases. The germline V gene encodes CDR1 MNHNY and CDR2 SVGAGI (reference sequence). The CDR3 loop spans 14 amino acids. V trimming: 2 bases; J trimming: 4 bases; junction bases outside the gene matches: 4. This chain's CDR3 is CASSYETGSTEAFF. The CDR3 nucleotides are TGTGCCAGCAGTTACGAGACAGGGAGCACTGAAGCTTTCTTT.

The rearrangement links TRBV7-3 to TRBJ2-7, with D uncertain. Per the germline V gene, CDR1 is SGHTA and CDR2 is FQGTGA. The CDR3 spans 13 residues. Deletions cut 2 bases from V and 6 bases from J, with 11 bases between. The CDR3 loop reads CASSLASDLEQYF. DNA of the CDR3: TGTGCCAGCAGCTTAGCAAGCGATCTCGAGCAGTACTTC.

The genes are TRBV3-1 (or the pseudogene TRBV3-2) and TRBJ1-4, with 10 bases identical to TRBD1. V lost 4 bases to trimming and J lost 5 bases; unmatched junction nucleotides: 10. Per the germline V gene, CDR1 is LGHDT and CDR2 is YNNKEL (reference sequence). CDR3 length: 17 residues. The CDR3 coding sequence is TGTGCCAGCAGCCTAACCGGGACAGGGGACCCCAATGAAAAACTGTTTTTT. Its translation is CASSLTGTGDPNEKLFF.

The chain joins TRBV18 to TRBJ1-2; TRBD1 aligns across 9 bases. The CDR3 runs 14 residues. With V trimmed by 3 bases and J by 7 bases, 6 bases remained unmatched. CDR1 is KGHSH, CDR2 LQKENI, per germline. The CDR3: CASSPGQGEGGYTF. CDR3 DNA sequence: TGTGCCAGCTCACCGGGACAGGGAGAGGGTGGCTACACCTTC. The variable domain in full, with the rest retrieved from reference TRBV18 and TRBJ1-2, is NAGVMQNPRHLVRRRGQEARLRCSPMKGHSHVYWYRQLPEEGLKFMVYLQKENIIDESGMPKERFSAEFPKEGPSILRIQQVVRGDSAAYFCASSPGQGEGGYTFGSGTRLTVV.

The chain has TRBV19 and TRBJ1-1; D may be TRBD1 (5 bases). V lost 4 bases, J lost 3 bases, and 12 bases lay in between. CDR1 LNHDA and CDR2 SQIVND come from the germline V gene (reference sequence). CDR3 length equals 14 residues. CDR3 coding DNA: TGTGCCAGTAGTAGGCAGGGCGGATACACTGAAGCTTTCTTT. Its translation is CASSRQGGYTEAFF.

The V call is TRBV10-1, the J call TRBJ2-1, with a possible D match to TRBD1 (5 bases). V was pared by 3 bases and J by 1 base, with 19 bases between. This CDR3 comprises 18 residues. Germline V lookup: CDR1 WNHNN, CDR2 SYGVQD (reference sequence). CDR3 sequence: CASSDPPWGRGSYNEQFF. CDR3 DNA: TGCGCCAGCAGTGACCCCCCATGGGGCCGTGGGTCCTACAATGAGCAGTTCTTC.

CDR3 loop: CASSEDTAQETQYF. The CDR3 DNA follows: TGCGCCAGCAGCGAGGACACCGCCCAAGAGACCCAGTACTTC. J is TRBJ2-5 and V is TRBV5-1, with D perhaps matching TRBD1 (5 bases). V was clipped by 4 bases and J by 1 base, with 11 bases between them. Looked up from germline, CDR1 is SGHRS and CDR2 is YFSETQ. There are 14 residues in the CDR3.

CDR3 sequence reads: CASSPGQREQYF. CDR3 DNA: TGTGCCAGCAGCCCCGGACAGAGGGAGCAGTACTTC. This rearrangement joins TRBV2 to TRBJ2-7; D is possibly TRBD1 (6 bases). The CDR3 loop spans 12 amino acids. Germline V gene lookup returns CDR1 SNHLY and CDR2 FYNNEI. V dropped 6 bases and J dropped 7 bases, with 13 bases sitting between them.

This chain links TRBV5-4 with TRBJ1-6; TRBD1 matches 7 bases. Germline CDR1 SGHNT, CDR2 YYREEE (reference sequence). The CDR3 is 15 amino acids. With 0 bases clipped from V and 7 bases from J, the junction kept 4 bases outside the gene matches. CDR3: CASSLDQGGNSPLHF. The CDR3 nucleotides are TGTGCCAGCAGCTTGGACCAGGGGGGCAATTCACCCCTCCACTTT.

CDR3 protein: CASTLLGQNYGYTF. As DNA, the CDR3 is TGTGCCAGCACCCTTCTAGGACAGAACTATGGCTACACCTTC. The genes are TRBV7-2 and TRBJ1-2; maybe TRBD1 (6 bases). CDR3 size: 14 residues. V dropped 7 bases and J dropped 2 bases, with 14 bases sitting between them. Looked up from germline, CDR1 is SGHTA and CDR2 is FQGNSA.

The rearrangement joins TRBV7-9 to TRBJ2-3; maybe TRBD1 (5 bases). Germline V gene lookup returns CDR1 SEHNR and CDR2 FQNEAQ (reference sequence). The CDR3 has 14 residues. Trimming pared 8 bases from V and 4 bases from J, leaving 16 bases between. In DNA form, the CDR3 reads TGTGCCAGCTCTCAGGGATTGAGTCCAGATACGCAGTATTTT. It codes for CASSQGLSPDTQYF.

The chain joins TRBV28 to TRBJ2-7; TRBD1 is a possible D gene (7 bases). V was clipped by 3 bases and J by 2 bases, with 14 bases between them. Germline values: CDR1 MDHEN, CDR2 SYDVKM. The CDR3 spans 15 residues. CDR3 in amino acids: CASSFSGQATYEQYF. CDR3 DNA sequence: TGTGCCAGCAGTTTTAGCGGACAGGCCACCTACGAGCAGTACTTC.

J is TRBJ1-5 and V is TRBV19; 10 positions agree with TRBD1. The V gene end was trimmed by 6 bases and the J gene end by 6 bases; junction bases not matched to a gene: 11. The germline CDR1 and CDR2 sequences are LNHDA and SQIVND (reference sequence). This CDR3 is 16 amino acids long. In DNA form, the CDR3 reads TGTGCCAGTAGGACGATAGACAGGGGGCAGGTTCAGCCCCAGCATTTT. Encoded protein: CASRTIDRGQVQPQHF.

The chain uses TRBV12-5 and TRBJ1-3; no definite D call. The CDR3 totals 16 residues. V was shortened by 3 bases and J by 4 bases, with 16 bases between the two germline ends. Germline loops: CDR1 LGHNT, CDR2 FRNRAP. CDR3 coding DNA: TGTGCTAGTGGTTTCTCCAGGCGTCCGCGAGGAAACACCATATATTTT. It translates to CASGFSRRPRGNTIYF.

This clone was counted once. This chain connects TRBV4-1 to TRBJ2-7; D is unclear. V was pared by 1 base and J by 0 bases, with 7 bases between. Germline loops: CDR1 MGHRA, CDR2 YSYEKL. This CDR3 spans 14 amino acids. CDR3 bases: TGCGCCAGCAGCCAAGGGTTAGTCTCCTACGAGCAGTACTTC. As protein: CASSQGLVSYEQYF.

This clone was observed a single time. This chain joins TRBV6-5 and TRBJ1-3; 9 bases are a match to TRBD1. This CDR3 has 14 residues. CDR1 is MNHEY, CDR2 SVGAGI, per germline. V lost 6 bases and J lost 4; bases outside the gene matches: 4. The CDR3, as DNA: TGTGCCAGCAGCGGGACAGGGCTCGGAAACACCATATATTTT. As protein: CASSGTGLGNTIYF.